This T cell receptor beta chain derives from a study of molecular identifiers for immune sequencing clone quantification. Libraries for naive CD8 T cells, which were made from approximately 20,000 to 980,000 sorted cells, drew on 10%, 30% or 50% of the RNA. Researchers sorted naive CD8 T cells as cells that were CD8+CD4-CCR7+CD45RA+. The CDR3 loop spans 13 amino acids. Germline V CDR1 and CDR2: MNHEY, SVGEGT. Trimming stripped 3 bases from V and 2 bases from J, with 7 bases between. The sample holds many counts of this clonotype. The antigen remains undetermined. TCRdb reanalysed the PCR reads using MiXCR and keeps one entry per CDR3 protein. Of over 600,000 distinct CDR3 sequences in the sample, about 20% were seen once. Study results and caveats: In cases of identical TCR molecules sharing a barcode, highly expanded clone sizes could be underestimated. In naive cells, clones above 20 RNA copies held under 1% of molecules, whereas in effector cells they held over 99%.

The V call is TRBV6-2 or TRBV6-3, the J call TRBJ2-5; D is unclear. The TCR sequence derives from a human donor in good health. Some libraries in this study had Jurkat cell RNA spiked in. The material sequenced was naive CD8+ T cells from blood, with Jurkat cell RNA spiked in. Sample subset: FACS-sorted CD8+CD4-CCR7+CD45RA+ naive T cells. The CDR3 region has the DNA TGTGCCAGCAGTTATTCTCCGCAAGAGACCCAGTACTTC. Translating it yields CASSYSPQETQYF.